The 18 T cell receptor beta chains reported below all come from one sample, sequenced in a study of PD-L1 blockade in urothelial cancer. Assay: immunoSEQ multiplex PCR; the TCRdb copy retains only in-frame clones and omits some. The sample contains over 40,000 clones, 70% to 90% of which appear only once. Time point meaning: peripheral blood 6 weeks after treatment start. Sequenced material: PBMCs, taken around atezolizumab (anti-PD-L1) treatment. Receptors originate from a man between 70 and 80 years old with urothelial cancer.

Note on this clone: Distinct nucleotide sequences in the sample also encode this CDR3. This rearrangement joins TRBV7-2 to TRBJ1-2, with 9 nucleotides matching TRBD1. This CDR3 is 14 amino acids long. The V gene end was trimmed by 5 bases and the J gene end by 2 bases; junction bases not matched to a gene: 3. Per the germline V gene, CDR1 is SGHTA and CDR2 is FQGNSA. CDR3 DNA: TGTGCCAGCAGCCTGGGACAGGGAAACTATGGCTACACCTTC. Its translation: CASSLGQGNYGYTF.

The rearrangement joins TRBV30 to TRBJ1-5; TRBD1 is a possible D gene (6 bases). Trimming removed 0 bases from V and 4 bases from J, with 10 bases in between. CDR1 and CDR2 from the germline V gene are GTSNPN and SVGIG (reference sequence). The CDR3 has 14 residues. The CDR3 region is CAWSVLRGNQPQHF. CDR3 sequence (DNA): TGTGCCTGGAGTGTACTCAGGGGAAATCAGCCCCAGCATTTT.

The rearrangement uses TRBV27 and TRBJ2-5; D perhaps matches TRBD2 (6 bases). The CDR3 loop spans 15 amino acids. Germline V CDR1 and CDR2: MNHEY, SMNVEV (reference sequence). Trimming took 7 bases from V and 4 from J, leaving 19 bases between them. CDR3 sequence (DNA): TGTGCCAGCACCCTAAACGGGGGACGGGGAGAGACCCAGTACTTC. Translated: CASTLNGGRGETQYF.

The genes are TRBV11-1 and TRBJ1-3; D is unclear. The CDR3 covers 16 residues. Germline V gene sequence: CDR1 SGHAT, CDR2 FQDESV (reference sequence). V gave up 4 bases and J gave up 0 bases, with 13 bases separating them. CDR3 amino acids: CASSSWTSNSGNTIYF. CDR3 DNA: TGTGCCAGCAGCTCATGGACTTCTAACTCTGGAAACACCATATATTTT.

This chain uses TRBV11-2 with TRBJ1-1; 7 bases fit TRBD1. The CDR3 length is 14 residues. The germline V gene encodes CDR1 SGHAT and CDR2 FQNNGV. J lost 4 bases, V lost 5 bases, and 7 bases had no gene match. CDR3 in DNA: TGTGCCAGCAGCACAGACAGGGTATCCACTGAAGCTTTCTTT. As protein: CASSTDRVSTEAFF.

V and J are TRBV5-4 and TRBJ2-2; 9 positions match TRBD2. The CDR3 sequence is 16 residues long. The trim removed 3 bases at V and 5 bases at J, leaving 8 bases unmatched. CDR1 is SGHNT, CDR2 YYREEE, per germline (reference sequence). The CDR3 DNA sequence: TGTGCCAGCAGCTCGAGGTCTAGCGGGACGACCGGGGAGCTGTTTTTT. Amino acid sequence: CASSSRSSGTTGELFF.

The rearrangement links TRBV7-2 to TRBJ1-5; 8 positions match TRBD1. Germline loops: CDR1 SGHTA, CDR2 FQGNSA. CDR3 size: 16 residues. Trimming removed 4 bases from V and 2 bases from J; junction bases left unmatched: 7. CDR3 DNA sequence: TGTGCCAGCAGCTCGGGTTCACAGGGGGGCAATCAGCCCCAGCATTTT. Protein product: CASSSGSQGGNQPQHF.

V is TRBV16 and J is TRBJ1-4; 11 bases fit TRBD1. Trimming at V came to 5 bases and at J to 6 bases, leaving 5 bases not matched to a gene. This CDR3 contains 15 residues. Germline V gene data show CDR1 as KGHSY and CDR2 as FQNENV. CDR3 nucleotides: TGTGCCAGCAGCTACGCGGGACAGGGGGATGAAAAACTGTTTTTT. It translates to CASSYAGQGDEKLFF.

The rearrangement joins TRBV2 to TRBJ2-1, with D perhaps matching TRBD1 (5 bases). Germline CDR1 and CDR2: SNHLY and FYNNEI. This CDR3 has 15 residues. V lost 5 bases and J 7 bases, leaving 18 bases between the germline ends. CDR3 sequence (DNA): TGTGCCAGCAGTCTAAACAGGTCCCCTGGAAATGAGCAGTTCTTC. This encodes CASSLNRSPGNEQFF.

The chain joins TRBV5-8 to TRBJ2-1; D unclear. The V end was cut by 0 bases, the J end by 5 bases, with 6 bases between. The CDR3 runs to 13 residues. Germline V lookup: CDR1 SGHTS, CDR2 YDEGEE. The CDR3 region has the DNA TGTGCCAGCAGCTTGGGACTGAACAATGAGCAGTTCTTC. Its protein is CASSLGLNNEQFF.

The rearrangement joins TRBV7-2 to TRBJ1-2, with a tentative D call TRBD1 (5 bases). Trimming cost V 5 bases and J 2 bases, with 9 bases left between them. This CDR3 region has 13 residues. Germline CDR1 is SGHTA and CDR2 is FQGNSA. Written as DNA, the CDR3 is TGTGCCAGCAGCGCGGACACGAACTATGGCTACACCTTC. Translated: CASSADTNYGYTF.

This chain connects TRBV18 to TRBJ2-5, with TRBD2 identical over 14 bases. The CDR3 has 19 amino acids. The V segment lost 4 bases and the J segment 4 bases; nucleotides outside the gene matches: 14. Germline CDR1 is KGHSH and CDR2 is LQKENI. The CDR3 DNA reads TGTGCCAGCTCACTAGACCCGGGACTAGCGGGAGCTCAGGGAGAGACCCAGTACTTC. Amino acids: CASSLDPGLAGAQGETQYF.

This clone occurred a few times. The genes are TRBV5-1 and TRBJ2-2, with TRBD2 identical over 14 bases. The CDR3 consists of 16 residues. The junction had 2 bases not matched to a gene; V was cut back by 3 bases and J by 4 bases. Germline CDR1 SGHRS, CDR2 YFSETQ. As DNA, the CDR3 is TGCGCCAGCAGCTCCGGGACTAGCGGGAGCACCGGGGAGCTGTTTTTT. Protein product: CASSSGTSGSTGELFF.

The chain joins TRBV18 to TRBJ2-5; 12 bases align to TRBD2. CDR1 is KGHSH, CDR2 LQKENI, per germline. V gave up 3 bases and J gave up 4 bases; unmatched junction bases: 0. The CDR3 contains 14 residues. The CDR3 DNA reads as TGTGCCAGCTCACCGGGACTAGCGGGAGAGACCCAGTACTTC. It codes for CASSPGLAGETQYF.

The V and J genes are TRBV7-2 and TRBJ2-7; TRBD2 aligns across 13 bases. There are 18 residues in the CDR3. From germline, CDR1 is SGHTA and CDR2 FQGNSA. Losses at the gene ends were 1 base for V and 2 bases for J; bases not matched to a gene: 8. Here the CDR3 reads CASSLEGTSGDSTYEQYF. The CDR3 nucleotides are TGTGCCAGCAGCTTAGAAGGGACTAGCGGGGATTCAACCTACGAGCAGTACTTC.

This clone came up once. The chain combines TRBV18 with TRBJ2-3, with TRBD1 matching over 7 bases. Germline CDR1 is KGHSH and CDR2 is LQKENI. Trimming cost V 4 bases and J 4 bases; bases outside gene matches: 2. There are 13 residues in the CDR3. CDR3: CASSRGQPDTQYF. The CDR3 region has the DNA TGTGCCAGCTCACGGGGACAGCCAGATACGCAGTATTTT.

V usage is TRBV18 and J usage is TRBJ2-5; D gene ambiguous. V was shortened by 0 bases and J by 5 bases, with 7 bases between the two germline ends. The V gene's germline CDR1 is KGHSH and CDR2 LQKENI. CDR3 size: 13 residues. CDR3 region: CASSPPARETQYF. For the CDR3, the DNA is TGTGCCAGCTCACCACCCGCCCGGGAGACCCAGTACTTC.

The chain employs TRBV18 and TRBJ1-4, with 9 bases lining up with TRBD1. The CDR3 length is 18 residues. CDR1 and CDR2 (germline): KGHSH, LQKENI. The V gene end was trimmed by 0 bases and the J gene end by 7 bases; junction bases not matched to a gene: 12. CDR3 protein: CASSPPPGYRGQTEKLFF. Here the CDR3 DNA reads TGTGCCAGCTCACCACCGCCCGGGTACAGGGGGCAAACTGAAAAACTGTTTTTT.